This TCR beta chain is drawn from a study of radiotherapy plus CTLA-4 blockade in lung cancer. Data came from immunoSEQ multiplex PCR; TCRdb stores just in-frame clones and leaves some out. The sample includes about 97,000 clones, under 85% of them seen just once. As for this clone: Its cognate antigen is unknown.

The germline V gene encodes CDR1 SNHLY and CDR2 FYNNEI. V gave up 6 bases and J gave up 4 bases; unmatched junction bases: 9. The CDR3 totals 14 residues. Whole-study findings and limits: There was expansion of tumor-derived TCR clones in blood after radiotherapy plus ipilimumab.

J is TRBJ2-7 and V is TRBV2; 7 bases are a match to TRBD2. The source material was peripheral blood, sampled from a patient treated with radiotherapy plus ipilimumab. This clonotype was sampled from a human donor with non-small cell lung cancer who had a partial response to radiotherapy plus ipilimumab. Some clones in this sample may be carry-over from other donors' samples. This CDR3 is CASRVGGSIYEQYF. As DNA, the CDR3 is TGTGCCAGCAGAGTGGGCGGGAGTATTTACGAGCAGTACTTC.